These 21 T cell receptor beta chains were all obtained from the same sample, sequenced in a study of cytomegalovirus exposure and HLA in healthy donors. Assay: immunoSEQ multiplex PCR; the TCRdb copy retains only in-frame clones and omits some. The sample contains 57,000 or so clones, approximately 96% of which appear only once. Sequencing was carried out using PBMCs. Every receptor here comes from a man younger than 35 in good health and CMV-seronegative.

The rearrangement links TRBV10-2 to TRBJ2-3; possible D gene TRBD1, 5 bases. The CDR3 has 14 residues. CDR1 is WSHSY and CDR2 is SAAADI in the germline V gene. Trimming took 2 bases from V and 4 from J, leaving 10 bases between them. CDR3 DNA sequence: TGCGCCAGCAGTGAGGACAGTGATCCAGATACGCAGTATTTT. The encoded protein is CASSEDSDPDTQYF.

The CDR3, as DNA: TGCAGCGTTATTACTAGCGGGTCTTCCTACGAGCAGTACTTC. Protein product: CSVITSGSSYEQYF. The chain recombines TRBV29-1 with TRBJ2-7; 9 bases match TRBD2. The V and J ends lost 5 bases and 1 base, in that order; junction bases with no gene match: 6. Germline CDR1 SQVTM, CDR2 ANQGSEA. The CDR3 sequence is 14 residues long.

The CDR3 coding sequence is TGTGCCAGCAGCTTAGGTGAGGGAATGGGCGAGCAGTACTTC. Its translation: CASSLGEGMGEQYF. The gene calls are TRBV7-8 and TRBJ2-7; the D gene is possibly TRBD2 (5 bases). Germline V gene lookup returns CDR1 SGHVS and CDR2 FQNEAQ. V lost 1 base and J lost 6, with 13 bases in between. The CDR3 totals 14 residues. Full variable domain (remainder filled in from reference TRBV7-8 and TRBJ2-7): GAGVSQSPRYKVAKRGQDVALRCDPISGHVSLFWYQQALGQGPEFLTYFQNEAQLDKSGLPSDRFFAERPEGSVSTLKIQRTQQEDSAVYLCASSLGEGMGEQYFGPGTRLTVT.

The gene calls are TRBV30 and TRBJ2-5; tentative D call: TRBD2 (5 bases). The germline V gene encodes CDR1 GTSNPN and CDR2 SVGIG (reference sequence). This CDR3 contains 12 residues. V lost 2 bases and J 2 bases, leaving 6 bases between the germline ends. In nucleotides, the CDR3 is TGTGCCTGGAGTAGGACTCAAGAGACCCAGTACTTC. Encoded protein: CAWSRTQETQYF.

The V gene is TRBV12-2, the J gene TRBJ1-1; the D call TRBD1 from the table was never checked on the DNA. TRBV12-2 is annotated as a pseudogene. The CDR3 consists of 17 residues. CDR3 sequence (DNA): TGTGCAAGTCGCCCCCCTCCCCATGGACAGGCCGTTACTGAAGCTTTCTTT. This codes for CASRPPPHGQAVTEAFF.

This chain links TRBV18 with TRBJ2-7; 8 bases fit TRBD2. V lost 6 bases and J lost 1; bases outside the gene matches: 11. The CDR3 consists of 16 residues. Germline loops: CDR1 KGHSH, CDR2 LQKENI. The CDR3 bases are TGTGCCAGCTCGTCAGGACTAGCTCTAAATTCCTACGAGCAGTACTTC. As protein: CASSSGLALNSYEQYF.

V and J are TRBV6-5 and TRBJ2-3; possibly TRBD1 for D (6 bases). The V and J ends lost 5 bases and 3 bases respectively, with 9 bases between them. Germline V gene data show CDR1 as MNHEY and CDR2 as SVGAGI. The CDR3 loop spans 13 amino acids. CDR3 sequence: CASSRDKTDTQYF. CDR3 DNA: TGTGCCAGCAGTAGGGACAAAACAGATACGCAGTATTTT.

The J gene is TRBJ2-7, the V gene TRBV6-5; weak D call: TRBD2 (5 bases). Trimming took off 0 bases at V and 6 bases at J, with 12 bases between the two ends. Per the germline V gene, CDR1 is MNHEY and CDR2 is SVGAGI. There are 14 residues in the CDR3. This CDR3 reads CASSYSRLISEQYF. CDR3 nucleotides: TGTGCCAGCAGTTACTCCCGACTAATAAGCGAGCAGTACTTC.

This clone was seen only a few times. The rearrangement uses TRBV6-5 and TRBJ1-2; tentatively, D is TRBD1 (6 bases). Per the germline V gene, CDR1 is MNHEY and CDR2 is SVGAGI. Trimming shortened V by 5 bases and J by 8 bases, and 12 bases separated the two germline ends. The CDR3 loop spans 12 amino acids. The CDR3 sequence: CASSPQGGGYTF. CDR3 bases: TGTGCCAGCAGTCCACAGGGAGGGGGCTACACCTTC.

V gene TRBV6-1 combines with J gene TRBJ1-2; D is perhaps TRBD1 (6 bases). The germline CDR1 and CDR2 sequences are MNHNS and SASEGT. The CDR3 is 16 amino acids. The V and J ends lost 4 bases and 3 bases respectively, with 18 bases between them. CDR3 DNA sequence: TGTGCCAGCAGTGGCAACCCTCGGGGGGCGTACTATGGCTACACCTTC. Amino acids: CASSGNPRGAYYGYTF.

This sequence joins TRBV30 and TRBJ2-6, with 11 positions matching TRBD1. The germline V gene encodes CDR1 GTSNPN and CDR2 SVGIG (reference sequence). V lost 0 bases to trimming and J lost 4 bases; unmatched junction nucleotides: 14. CDR3 length equals 20 residues. CDR3 nucleotide sequence: TGTGCCTGGAGTGTACCGGGACAGGGGGGATCACAAGGGGGGGCCAACGTCCTGACTTTC. It translates to CAWSVPGQGGSQGGANVLTF.

This rearrangement joins TRBV29-1 to TRBJ1-2; TRBD1 matches at 7 bases. CDR3 length: 11 residues. Germline CDR1 and CDR2: SQVTM and ANQGSEA. The V segment lost 6 bases and the J segment 3 bases; nucleotides outside the gene matches: 1. The CDR3 DNA is TGCAGCGTGGACAGGCACTATGGCTACACCTTC. This gives the protein CSVDRHYGYTF.

The chain couples TRBV19 to TRBJ1-1; no definite D call. Germline V lookup: CDR1 LNHDA, CDR2 SQIVND (reference sequence). Trimming left V 4 bases short and J 1 base short, with 7 bases between. CDR3 size: 13 residues. The CDR3 is CASSTPTNTEAFF. The CDR3 DNA reads as TGTGCCAGTAGTACCCCTACGAACACTGAAGCTTTCTTT.

This chain links TRBV14 with TRBJ2-5, with 9 bases aligning to TRBD1. Trimming took 4 bases from V and 2 from J; bases not matched to a gene: 8. The CDR3 runs 16 residues. The germline gives CDR1 SGHDN, CDR2 FVKESK. CDR3 loop: CASSLTGGVPQETQYF. CDR3 coding DNA: TGTGCCAGCAGCCTTACAGGGGGCGTACCTCAAGAGACCCAGTACTTC.

J is TRBJ2-7 and V is TRBV4-3, with 7 bases aligning to TRBD1. With V trimmed by 0 bases and J by 3 bases, 11 bases remained unmatched. CDR1 is LGHNA, CDR2 YSLEER, per germline. CDR3 length equals 17 residues. The CDR3 is CASSQEGTGEVFYEQYF. The CDR3, as DNA: TGCGCCAGCAGCCAAGAGGGAACAGGGGAAGTGTTCTACGAGCAGTACTTC.

This sequence joins TRBV28 and TRBJ2-1, with D possibly being TRBD1 (7 bases). CDR1 MDHEN and CDR2 SYDVKM come from the germline V gene. CDR3 length: 15 residues. The germline V and J ends were trimmed by 5 bases and 0 bases, with 11 bases remaining between them. As DNA, the CDR3 is TGTGCCAGCAGTGCGGGACAGCTCTCCTACAATGAGCAGTTCTTC. Its protein is CASSAGQLSYNEQFF.

The gene calls are TRBV4-1 and TRBJ1-1; D possibly corresponds to TRBD1 (5 bases). Germline V gives CDR1 MGHRA, CDR2 YSYEKL. Deletions cut 4 bases from V and 4 bases from J, with 13 bases between. The CDR3 has 14 residues. CDR3 in DNA: TGCGCCAGCAGCCCTGGATCACAGGTCACTGAAGCTTTCTTT. Translation gives CASSPGSQVTEAFF.

V is TRBV9 and J is TRBJ1-5; 10 bases match TRBD1. Germline V lookup: CDR1 SGDLS, CDR2 YYNGEE. CDR3 length: 15 amino acids. V was pared by 3 bases and J by 4 bases, with 4 bases of the junction left unmatched. The CDR3 DNA is TGTGCCAGCAGCGCGACAGGGGGCGGGAATCAGCCCCAGCATTTT. As protein: CASSATGGGNQPQHF.

The chain carries TRBV19 and TRBJ1-5; D possibly corresponds to TRBD1 (5 bases). This CDR3 is 14 amino acids long. Germline loops: CDR1 LNHDA, CDR2 SQIVND (reference sequence). Trimming shortened V by 6 bases and J by 3 bases, and 12 bases separated the two germline ends. The DNA of the CDR3 is TGTGCCAGTAGGAGATCAGGGTTCAATCAGCCCCAGCATTTT. It yields the protein CASRRSGFNQPQHF. The full variable domain, completed using reference TRBV19 and TRBJ1-5, is DGGITQSPKYLFRKEGQNVTLSCEQNLNHDAMYWYRQDPGQGLRLIYYSQIVNDFQKGDIAEGYSVSREKKESFPLTVTSAQKNPTAFYLCASRRSGFNQPQHFGDGTRLSIL.

The chain uses TRBV11-2 and TRBJ2-7; 7 positions match TRBD1. Germline CDR1 reads SGHAT; CDR2 reads FQNNGV. Unmatched junction bases numbered 7, after V lost 5 bases and J lost 3 bases. The CDR3 sequence is 14 residues long. The CDR3 nucleotides are TGTGCCAGCAGCCGGACAGGAGCCGGCTACGAGCAGTACTTC. Translated: CASSRTGAGYEQYF.

The chain couples TRBV6-4 to TRBJ2-3; D gene unclear. CDR1 MRHNA and CDR2 SNTAGT come from the germline V gene. The CDR3 has 14 amino acids. V was clipped by 4 bases and J by 2 bases, with 10 bases between them. CDR3 DNA sequence: TGTGCCAGCAGTGTTCAAGCGCACACAGATACGCAGTATTTT. Its protein product is CASSVQAHTDTQYF.